What follows are 17 T cell receptor beta chains derived from one specimen sequenced in a study of cytomegalovirus exposure and HLA in healthy donors. Researchers ran the PCR with 60 Vbeta and 13 Jbeta primers. Data came from immunoSEQ multiplex PCR; TCRdb stores just in-frame clones and leaves some out. Among 95,000 to 120,000 clones listed, about 64% were seen once. Sequences were obtained from PBMCs. Source of these receptors: a man younger than 35 in good health and CMV-seropositive.

This clone was seen a few times. At one end, the junction sequence differs from germline, possibly due to a read error. The rearrangement uses TRBV29-1 and TRBJ1-2; D perhaps matches TRBD1 (5 bases). The CDR3 covers 12 residues. Per germline, CDR1 SQVTM and CDR2 ANQGSEA. CDR3 protein: CSAPRGFYGYPF. The CDR3 DNA is TGCAGCGCTCCAAGGGGTTTTTATGGCTACCCCTTC.

The sample holds a few counts of this clone. V and J are TRBV7-2 and TRBJ1-5; TRBD1 aligns across 7 bases. This CDR3 comprises 15 residues. Germline CDR1 reads SGHTA; CDR2 reads FQGNSA. Trimming removed 1 base from V and 4 bases from J; junction bases left unmatched: 4. This CDR3 reads CASSLDGTVNQPQHF. The DNA of the CDR3 is TGTGCCAGCAGCTTAGACGGGACAGTGAATCAGCCCCAGCATTTT. Complete variable domain (other parts from reference TRBV7-2 and TRBJ1-5): GAGVSQSPSNKVTEKGKDVELRCDPISGHTALYWYRQSLGQGLEFLIYFQGNSAPDKSGLPSDRFSAERTGGSVSTLTIQRTQQEDSAVYLCASSLDGTVNQPQHFGDGTRLSIL.

The chain carries TRBV19 and TRBJ1-6; D is uncertain. CDR3 length: 14 amino acids. Germline V gives CDR1 LNHDA, CDR2 SQIVND (reference sequence). Trimming pared 3 bases from V and 8 bases from J, leaving 11 bases between. The CDR3 nucleotides read TGTGCCAGTAGTATCTCCGGGGAGGATTCACCCCTCCACTTT. Encoded protein: CASSISGEDSPLHF.

V usage is TRBV6-5 and J usage is TRBJ2-3; no definite D call. Germline CDR1 reads MNHEY; CDR2 reads SVGAGI. The CDR3 is 13 residues long. Trimming cost V 6 bases and J 7 bases, with 14 bases left between them. The CDR3: CASSRNTPHTQYF. In DNA, the CDR3 is TGTGCCAGCAGCCGAAACACACCCCATACGCAGTATTTT.

The rearrangement links TRBV7-2 to TRBJ2-4; TRBD2 aligns across 14 bases. This CDR3 has 16 amino acids. Germline CDR1 and CDR2: SGHTA and FQGNSA. The trim removed 5 bases at V and 3 bases at J, leaving 3 bases unmatched. The CDR3 DNA is TGTGCCAGCAGCGAGGGACTAGCGGGGGACAAAAACATTCAGTACTTC. Translation gives CASSEGLAGDKNIQYF.

There are a few counts of this clone. The V and J genes are TRBV10-1 and TRBJ1-1; D remains ambiguous. CDR3 length equals 15 residues. Germline V gene lookup returns CDR1 WNHNN and CDR2 SYGVQD (reference sequence). V lost 6 bases, J lost 1 base, and 15 bases lay in between. CDR3 residues: CASSPVPDSNTEAFF. The CDR3 nucleotides read TGCGCCAGCAGCCCCGTCCCGGACTCGAACACTGAAGCTTTCTTT.

This chain links TRBV27 with TRBJ2-5, with D perhaps matching TRBD2 (6 bases). Trimming left V 6 bases short and J 2 bases short, with 16 bases between. The CDR3 is 15 residues long. CDR1 MNHEY and CDR2 SMNVEV come from the germline V gene (reference sequence). In DNA form, the CDR3 reads TGTGCCAGCAGCAACCGGGACTCCGCACAAGAGACCCAGTACTTC. Protein: CASSNRDSAQETQYF.

The rearrangement joins TRBV5-1 to TRBJ2-1; D perhaps matches TRBD2 (6 bases). V was pared by 7 bases and J by 1 base, with 18 bases between. Per the germline V gene, CDR1 is SGHRS and CDR2 is YFSETQ. This CDR3 is 16 amino acids long. CDR3 in amino acids: CASAPGLGGSYNEQFF. The CDR3 nucleotides are TGCGCCAGCGCCCCGGGCCTAGGAGGGTCCTACAATGAGCAGTTCTTC.

This clone occurred a few times. The chain recombines TRBV25-1 with TRBJ2-5; D ambiguous. V was clipped by 6 bases and J by 3 bases, with 14 bases between them. CDR1 and CDR2 (germline): MGHDK, SYGVNS. The CDR3 contains 14 residues. The CDR3 region has the DNA TGTGCCAGCAGCGATACCGGGTCTAAAGAGACCCAGTACTTC. This sequence encodes CASSDTGSKETQYF.

The chain links TRBV6-1 to TRBJ1-1; D is unresolved. V lost 4 bases and J 0 bases, leaving 9 bases between the germline ends. Germline values: CDR1 MNHNS, CDR2 SASEGT. The CDR3 runs to 14 residues. The CDR3 DNA follows: TGTGCCAGCAGTGTTTCCTCAGTGAACACTGAAGCTTTCTTT. Amino acids: CASSVSSVNTEAFF.

The chain combines TRBV6-5 with TRBJ2-6; no reliable D call. CDR3 length: 15 residues. The V end was cut by 6 bases, the J end by 0 bases, with 9 bases between. Germline V gene data show CDR1 as MNHEY and CDR2 as SVGAGI. The CDR3 DNA is TGTGCCAGCAGCGAGGAAAACTCTGGGGCCAACGTCCTGACTTTC. It yields the protein CASSEENSGANVLTF.

The chain uses TRBV6-5 and TRBJ1-2; a weak D match, TRBD1 (6 bases). This CDR3 has 15 amino acids. The V gene's germline CDR1 is MNHEY and CDR2 SVGAGI. Trimming removed 6 bases at V and 4 bases at J, with 18 bases between. The CDR3 DNA follows: TGTGCCAGCAGGTCAAAAGGGGGATTTCTCTATGGCTACACCTTC. Translating it yields CASRSKGGFLYGYTF.

This clone showed up just a few times. The gene calls are TRBV11-1 and TRBJ2-1; the match to TRBD1 covers 12 bases. Trimming took 4 bases from V and 8 from J; bases not matched to a gene: 6. Germline CDR1 and CDR2: SGHAT and FQDESV (reference sequence). The CDR3 extends over 15 amino acids. The CDR3 sequence is CASSWAGQGAYEQFF. CDR3 nucleotide sequence: TGTGCCAGCAGCTGGGCGGGACAGGGGGCCTATGAGCAGTTCTTC.

The chain couples TRBV14 to TRBJ2-5, with D tentatively TRBD2 (5 bases). Germline assignment: CDR1 SGHDN and CDR2 FVKESK. The V end lost 1 base, the J end lost 0 bases, and 9 bases lay between the germline ends. The CDR3 runs to 15 residues. In DNA, the CDR3 is TGTGCCAGCAGCCAAGTAAGGGAGTACCAAGAGACCCAGTACTTC. This sequence encodes CASSQVREYQETQYF. Variable domain in full (rest from reference TRBV14 and TRBJ2-5): EAGVTQFPSHSVIEKGQTVTLRCDPISGHDNLYWYRRVMGKEIKFLLHFVKESKQDESGMPNNRFLAERTGGTYSTLKVQPAELEDSGVYFCASSQVREYQETQYFGPGTRLLVL.

V is TRBV7-9 and J is TRBJ1-5; perhaps TRBD1 as D (5 bases). V shed 0 bases and J shed 12 bases, with 15 bases lying between them. Per germline, CDR1 SEHNR and CDR2 FQNEAQ (reference sequence). This CDR3 has 14 amino acids. CDR3 bases: TGTGCCAGCAGCTTAGCGGGGGAAACCGGGAGCCAGCATTTT. Translation: CASSLAGETGSQHF.

This chain connects TRBV5-6 to TRBJ1-6, with D uncertain. Trimming took 0 bases from V and 3 from J, leaving 13 bases between them. The CDR3 extends over 17 amino acids. The germline V gene encodes CDR1 SGHDT and CDR2 YYEEEE. CDR3 region: CASSLGGSGIYNSPLHF. The DNA of the CDR3 is TGTGCCAGCAGCTTGGGTGGCAGTGGTATCTATAATTCACCCCTCCACTTT. The full variable domain, its missing parts supplied by reference TRBV5-6 and TRBJ1-6, is DAGVTQSPTHLIKTRGQQVTLRCSPKSGHDTVSWYQQALGQGPQFIFQYYEEEERQRGNFPDRFSGHQFPNYSSELNVNALLLGDSALYLCASSLGGSGIYNSPLHFGNGTRLTVT.

This clone was counted between two and nine times. V and J are TRBV6-6 and TRBJ1-5, with D tentatively TRBD1 (6 bases). Per germline, CDR1 MNHNY and CDR2 SVGAGI (reference sequence). Trimming pared 2 bases from V and 5 bases from J, leaving 10 bases between. CDR3 size: 14 residues. The chain's CDR3 is CASSYRGGDQPQHF. The CDR3 coding sequence is TGTGCCAGCAGTTACAGGGGGGGGGATCAGCCCCAGCATTTT.